This T cell receptor beta chain emerged from a study of regulatory T cells in long-lasting Graves disease. As for time point: persistent/refractory GD, antithyroid drugs over 5 years with positive TRAb. The TCR library was made from RNA that had been extracted from PBMCs in TRIzol. EDTA tubes collected 7.5 to 9.5 milliliters of peripheral blood. Germline values: CDR1 SGHAT, CDR2 FQNNGV. V was pared by 1 base and J by 0 bases, with 13 bases between. The CDR3 contains 16 residues. Study observations and caveats: The analysis examined peripheral blood only and excluded thyroid tissue.

Worth noting for this clonotype: Its matching antigen is unknown.

Through Arm-PCR of CDR3 regions and iRepertoire HTBI primers, TCR beta libraries were built. TCRdb re-called the multiplex PCR reads through MiXCR, storing one row per CDR3 protein. The sample lists over 650,000 distinct CDR3 sequences; about 32% were seen once. J is TRBJ2-7 and V is TRBV11-2; possibly TRBD2 for D (6 bases). This clonotype was sampled from a female donor with Graves disease. The sample here was peripheral blood mononuclear cells (PBMCs), taken when the disease was refractory, from a patient treated with antithyroid drugs. The CDR3 spells CASSLGDWSGSYEQYF. In nucleotides, the CDR3 is TGTGCCAGCAGCTTAGGGGACTGGAGTGGCTCCTACGAGCAGTACTTC.